The rows below give T cell receptor beta chains drawn from one sample of a study of CD8+ T cells in alopecia areata. TCRdb keeps only in-frame clones here, not all; method: immunoSEQ multiplex PCR. The sample has some 180,000 clones, about 53% seen once. Material: CD8+ T cells sorted from blood, obtained at week 24, from a patient treated with tofacitinib. All receptors come from a human donor with alopecia areata. Both conserved end residues are trimmed from each CDR3. A D gene is named only where the DNA matches it firmly.

v_call d_call cdr3_aa
TRBV19 TRBD1 ASTRNRGDQPQH
TRBV7-9 NA ASSSSAGGRNEQF
TRBV29-1 NA SVEGTPGHPKESQY
TRBV9 NA ASTPNDGELF
TRBV29-1 NA SVDRRGAMNTEAF
TRBV30 NA AWSEDSGSEAF
TRBV2 NA ASLGQVFYGYT
TRBV7-9 NA ASSPDTGGNQPQH
TRBV4-3 NA ASSQTGGDEQY
TRBV9 NA ASSVGSSPLH
TRBV5-1 NA ASSTTGTEAF
TRBV29-1 NA TSDSTDTQY
TRBV6-6 NA ASSYLNRDTEAF
TRBV9 NA ASSVEGTEAF
TRBV6-5 NA ASSYYGGTDTQY
TRBV19 NA ASSIGGSEAF
TRBV30 NA AWLSGANVLT
TRBV12-5 NA ASGSADSYNEQF
TRBV4-3 NA ASSQDRYTGELF
TRBV5-6 NA ASTIGAYEQF
TRBV30 TRBD1 ASDDRGYGYT
TRBV6-6 NA ASSYSPSYEQY
TRBV6-5 NA ASRKGGGGTETQY